This T cell receptor beta chain was sequenced in a study of blood T cell repertoires in COVID-19 (dated by TCRdb to about 2020). A note on the overall study: Samples covering the acute and convalescent phases of COVID-19 were provided by collaborators in the United States, Italy and Spain. The prospective study material was composed of cDNA or gDNA derived from T cells, B-cell-depleted T cells, or PBMCs. Deeply sampled blood TCRbeta repertoires from subjects exposed to, actively infected with, or recovered from COVID-19 were included in the dataset. The repertoires were made available in a free public database intended to serve as a resource for research on the immune response to SARS-CoV-2. The samples were drawn from two sources: the first 160 participants of the ongoing ImmuneRACE study, and 950 to 1,500 subjects contributed by 6 global collaborators. A de-identified subject ID, COVID-19 status, age in years and sex were almost always included in the sample metadata. Where HLA class I and class II types were available, the types were taken from metadata supplied by the sample provider, not from assay-based typing. Results the study describes overall, beyond this receptor: The quantity of clinical and demographic metadata differed by source and by participant and was supplied without curation.

TCRbeta CDR3 regions were amplified from genomic DNA using the immunoSEQ Assay, a bias-controlled multiplex PCR. As for how the authors treated the data: Nucleated cell counts per sample were estimated from amplification of reference gene primers within the assay. To quantify the absolute abundance of each unique TCRbeta CDR3 rearrangement, sequence reads were collapsed and filtered. Productive Simpson clonality was computed per sample as the square root of Simpson's diversity index over productive rearrangements. TCRdb provides this immuneACCESS table in a form limited to in-frame rearrangements. Some clones are lacking; in checked studies, under half of them reflect an unresolved V gene, and why the rest are absent is not known. The DNA was the basis for D and trimming; V, J and clone size are from that table. This sample holds roughly 250,000 clones; more than 90% were observed only once. Approximately 2.6% of the sample comes from the top ten.

Worth noting for this clone: Which antigen it targets is not known. No quality values exist for individual bases; no much larger clone is one base distant.

Including the terminal cysteine and phenylalanine, the CDR3 comprises 14 residues. The only DNA kept is the CDR3, 42 bases in frame from the first base. From V the trimming removes 6 bases and from J it removes 4 bases, while the gene matches leave 4 bases of the junction unaccounted for. Looking up the germline V gene yields CDR1 SGHTA and CDR2 FQGNSA. One collaborating source in Seattle enrolled patients during active infection and followed them longitudinally through the course of disease. Each collaborating institution followed its own protocols to collect whole blood in K2EDTA tubes. For TCRbeta analysis, collaborators shipped samples in one of three forms: frozen whole blood, isolated PBMCs, or DNA extracted from either of those sample types.

This receptor was identified in a person under 30 with COVID-19, enrolled during active disease. The sequencing input was peripheral blood. The chain employs TRBV7-2 and TRBJ2-2, with 8 middle bases fitting TRBD1. The DNA sequence reads TGTGCCAGCAGTTTCGACAGGGGCACCGGGGAGCTGTTTTTT. This encodes CASSFDRGTGELFF.